This T cell receptor beta chain was retrieved from a study of neoadjuvant anti-PD-1 for oral cavity cancer (dated by TCRdb to the early 2020s). Some background on the complete study: Three to four biweekly doses of nivolumab at 3 mg/kg were mostly administered to patients before curative-intent surgical resection. A fourth nivolumab dose was given around day 43 to patients without progression, and definitive surgical resection was performed in those patients on days 50-56. Responders were defined as patients with complete response, partial response or stable disease by RECIST 1.1; non-responders were defined as patients with progression. The parent correlative cohort included approximately twelve patients, with an approximately 34% response rate.

Concerning this clone itself: The clone's antigen remains unknown. Base qualities are not provided; no much larger clone lies one nucleotide away.

For deep sequencing, each PBMC sample was run in six replicates, with libraries mostly built from 480 ng of input genomic DNA. TCRbeta libraries were prepared with the immunoSEQ hsTCRbeta kit according to the manufacturer's instructions. The finished libraries were brought together in one pool at around 3.1 nM, which was then read using an Illumina NovaSeq 6000 S4 flow cell. Per the authors' processing: Raw data preprocessing and quality control were performed with the immunoSEQ Analyzer. The analysis was restricted to productive rearrangements, with each unique CDR3 amino acid sequence defining a clonotype. Repertoire clonality was estimated as the Gini-Simpson index, computed with the R package tcR. Student's t test was used to compare Gini indices, and Pearson correlation was used to assess associations with tumor size change. Imported from immuneACCESS, the table was reduced by TCRdb to in-frame sequences with V and J called. These copies leave out some clones; in studies compared against another copy, an unresolved V gene accounts for under half, and the cause of the remainder is not known. Clonal size and the V and J genes are those of that table, whereas D and trimming came from the DNA. A total of 15,000 or so clones appear in this sample, about three fifths of them only once. The leading ten clones occupy around 2.7% of the sample.

Results the study describes overall, beyond this receptor: A higher pretreatment blood Treg/Th17 ratio correlated with both higher pretreatment blood TCRbeta clonality and lower post-treatment tumor TCRbeta clonality. TCR analyses included only three patients per response group, and the authors called for larger cohorts for validation. Within PBMCs, T cell clonality (Gini index) was significantly higher in non-responders than responders after neoadjuvant nivolumab.

The CDR3 runs 13 amino acids, cysteine and phenylalanine included. CDR3 DNA is the only sequence kept; it has 39 bases, read in frame from the first base. The junction carries 8 bases between V and J, which are trimmed by 2 bases and 5 bases respectively. The germline V gene supplies CDR1 SGHRS and CDR2 YFSETQ. The time point tag for this specimen amounts to: before neoadjuvant nivolumab. Patients were newly diagnosed with stage II-IVA oral cavity squamous cell carcinoma and had received no prior systemic or radiation treatment. The cohort was made up of patients with locally advanced, HPV-negative oral cavity squamous cell carcinoma. Peripheral blood mononuclear cells were analyzed directly, without maintenance or expansion in culture. The samples were drawn from a longitudinal correlative study tied to a single-arm phase II trial testing neoadjuvant nivolumab in oral cavity squamous cell carcinoma. Genomic DNA-based TCRbeta sequencing was performed on subject-matched pre- and post-treatment PBMCs and tumors from three responders and three non-responders. Peripheral blood mononuclear cells were collected before nivolumab treatment and again after treatment, at the time of surgery. The Maxwell RSC DNA from Cells kit was used to isolate genomic DNA from PBMCs.

The rearrangement combines TRBV5-1 with TRBJ2-1, with the D assignment possibly TRBD1 or TRBD2, given 5 matching bases for each. Source: PBMCs, taken before nivolumab (anti-PD-1) treatment. The TCR sequence derives from a person aged 35 to 85 with oral cavity squamous cell carcinoma. The CDR3 loop reads CASSFVGDNEQFF. DNA sequence: TGCGCCAGCAGCTTCGTGGGGGACAATGAGCAGTTCTTC.